Below, 24 T cell receptor beta chains from the same sample are listed, as sequenced in a study of blood T cell repertoires in COVID-19. Produced via immunoSEQ multiplex PCR; TCRdb's table is partial and in-frame only. The sample lists about 14,000 clones; around 82% were seen once. The sample was peripheral blood. These receptors all stem from a human donor in a cohort sampled during active COVID-19.

The chain employs TRBV5-1 and TRBJ2-2; 10 bases fit TRBD2. V was clipped by 3 bases and J by 4 bases; unmatched bases: 9. CDR1 is SGHRS and CDR2 is YFSETQ in the germline V gene. This CDR3 region has 17 residues. The CDR3 coding sequence is TGCGCCAGCAGCTACGGAGCGGGGGGGATACCCACCGGGGAGCTGTTTTTT. Translation: CASSYGAGGIPTGELFF.

This sequence joins TRBV24-1 and TRBJ2-2; D might be TRBD1 (5 bases). Germline values: CDR1 KGHDR, CDR2 SFDVKD. V lost 6 bases and J lost 1, with 5 bases in between. The CDR3 sequence is 13 residues long. CDR3 DNA sequence: TGTGCCACCAGTACAGGGAACACCGGGGAGCTGTTTTTT. Amino acid sequence: CATSTGNTGELFF.

This clone was counted only a few times. This chain joins TRBV18 and TRBJ2-1, with 15 positions matching TRBD2. V was pared by 3 bases and J by 10 bases, with 10 bases of the junction left unmatched. The CDR3 length is 17 residues. The germline V gene has CDR1 KGHSH and CDR2 LQKENI. The CDR3 region is CASSPEGLAGGGREQFF. The CDR3 DNA reads as TGTGCCAGCTCACCGGAGGGACTAGCGGGAGGCGGGAGAGAGCAGTTCTTC.

The chain combines TRBV28 with TRBJ2-3; 9 positions match TRBD2. Germline CDR1 is MDHEN and CDR2 is SYDVKM. The CDR3 runs to 15 residues. Trimming at V came to 3 bases and at J to 6 bases, leaving 7 bases not matched to a gene. The CDR3 region is CASSFGTSPQDTQYF. The CDR3 region has the DNA TGTGCCAGCAGTTTCGGGACTAGCCCGCAGGATACGCAGTATTTT.

CDR3 DNA sequence: TGTGCCACCAGGGGGAGGTACCAAGAGACCCAGTACTTC. Translation: CATRGRYQETQYF. This chain uses TRBV24-1 with TRBJ2-5; TRBD2 might be the D (6 bases). The CDR3 spans 13 residues. V shed 7 bases and J shed 0 bases, with 8 bases lying between them. Germline loops: CDR1 KGHDR, CDR2 SFDVKD.

The J gene is TRBJ2-2, the V gene TRBV7-9, with 12 bases lining up with TRBD1. CDR1 is SEHNR and CDR2 is FQNEAQ in the germline V gene (reference sequence). The CDR3 contains 16 residues. V dropped 5 bases and J dropped 3; count of bases not matched to a gene: 4. The CDR3 sequence: CASSPGTGGDTGELFF. In DNA form, the CDR3 reads TGTGCCAGCAGCCCCGGGACAGGGGGCGACACCGGGGAGCTGTTTTTT.

The J gene is TRBJ2-5, the V gene TRBV19; D is possibly TRBD1 (5 bases). Trimming cost V 4 bases and J 4 bases, with 13 bases left between them. Germline values: CDR1 LNHDA, CDR2 SQIVND (reference sequence). The CDR3 spans 14 residues. The CDR3 region has the DNA TGTGCCAGTAGTAGTACAGGTGGGTCAGAGACCCAGTACTTC. Residues: CASSSTGGSETQYF.

The J gene is TRBJ2-7, the V gene TRBV11-2; possibly TRBD2 for D (5 bases). V was trimmed by 0 bases and J by 5 bases, leaving 5 bases between them. Germline lookup yields CDR1 SGHAT and CDR2 FQNNGV. CDR3 length equals 12 residues. In DNA form, the CDR3 reads TGTGCCAGCAGCTTAGAAGCGGACGAGCAGTACTTC. Its protein product is CASSLEADEQYF.

CDR3 sequence (DNA): TGCGCCAGCAGCTTACAGGGAACCCCTAAGGAGCAGTACTTC. This encodes CASSLQGTPKEQYF. The V call is TRBV5-1, the J call TRBJ2-7, with a possible D match to TRBD1 (6 bases). Deletions cut 2 bases from V and 7 bases from J, with 16 bases between. The CDR3 is made up of 14 amino acids. The germline CDR1 and CDR2 sequences are SGHRS and YFSETQ.

The V and J genes are TRBV11-3 and TRBJ2-7; 7 bases are a match to TRBD1. The germline V gene has CDR1 SGHNT and CDR2 YENEEA. J gave up 0 bases and V 5 bases, and 7 bases lay outside the gene matches. CDR3 length equals 15 residues. The CDR3, as DNA: TGTGCCAGCAGCGGCCACAGGGGCGGCTCCTACGAGCAGTACTTC. This sequence encodes CASSGHRGGSYEQYF.

This chain connects TRBV9 to TRBJ2-1; 10 nucleotides agree with TRBD1. The CDR3 totals 14 residues. The germline V gene has CDR1 SGDLS and CDR2 YYNGEE. Trimming removed 5 bases from V and 7 bases from J; junction bases left unmatched: 6. The CDR3 coding sequence is TGTGCCAGCAGTGCCGGACAGGGGGTAAATGAGCAGTTCTTC. It codes for CASSAGQGVNEQFF.

This clone was counted a single time. The chain is built from TRBV9 and TRBJ2-2; 8 nucleotides match TRBD1. Germline V gene lookup returns CDR1 SGDLS and CDR2 YYNGEE. The CDR3 runs 14 residues. V lost 4 bases to trimming and J lost 4 bases; unmatched junction nucleotides: 3. DNA of the CDR3: TGTGCCAGCAGCTTCACAGGGGGCACCGGGGAGCTGTTTTTT. Translation: CASSFTGGTGELFF.

The genes are TRBV6-1 and TRBJ2-3; 7 positions match TRBD1. Germline CDR1 and CDR2: MNHNS and SASEGT. The CDR3 is 15 amino acids. The junction had 4 bases not matched to a gene; V was cut back by 3 bases and J by 1 base. This CDR3 is CASSEGDRGTDTQYF. Here the CDR3 DNA reads TGTGCCAGCAGTGAGGGGGACAGAGGCACAGATACGCAGTATTTT.

The rearrangement uses TRBV6-5 and TRBJ1-4; weak D call: TRBD1 (6 bases). Germline V gives CDR1 MNHEY, CDR2 SVGAGI. The CDR3 is 14 residues long. Trimming took 2 bases from V and 6 from J, leaving 10 bases between them. The CDR3 bases are TGTGCCAGCAGTTACAGGGGGGGGGATGAAAAACTGTTTTTT. Translation gives CASSYRGGDEKLFF.

CDR3 sequence reads: CASRGQGYEQYF. CDR3 nucleotides: TGTGCCAGCAGGGGACAGGGGTACGAGCAGTACTTC. The chain links TRBV2 to TRBJ2-7, with TRBD1 matching 10 bases. The V gene's germline CDR1 is SNHLY and CDR2 FYNNEI. The CDR3 consists of 12 residues. Trimming cost V 6 bases and J 4 bases; bases outside gene matches: 0.

V usage is TRBV12-3 or TRBV12-4 and J usage is TRBJ2-7; the D is unclear. Deletions cut 10 bases from V and 3 bases from J, with 13 bases between. The CDR3 runs 12 residues. The CDR3 nucleotides read TGTGCCACCAAAGGCAGCGTCTACGAGCAGTACTTC. Amino acids: CATKGSVYEQYF.

The chain links TRBV27 to TRBJ1-4; tentative D call: TRBD1 (5 bases). CDR3 length: 14 amino acids. Looked up from germline, CDR1 is MNHEY and CDR2 is SMNVEV (reference sequence). V lost 2 bases, J lost 3 bases, and 7 bases lay in between. This chain's CDR3 is CASSLTGSNEKLFF. The CDR3 DNA reads as TGTGCCAGCAGTTTAACAGGCTCTAATGAAAAACTGTTTTTT.

The chain recombines TRBV7-6 with TRBJ1-1; TRBD1 might be the D (6 bases). Trimming left V 1 base short and J 0 bases short, with 6 bases between. Germline values: CDR1 SGHVS, CDR2 FNYEAQ. This CDR3 contains 14 residues. The CDR3 is CASSLDRVNTEAFF. The CDR3 nucleotides read TGTGCCAGCAGCTTAGACAGGGTGAACACTGAAGCTTTCTTT. Using reference TRBV7-6 and TRBJ1-1 for the parts outside the CDR3, the full variable domain is GAGVSQSPRYKVTKRGQDVALRCDPISGHVSLYWYRQALGQGPEFLTYFNYEAQQDKSGLPNDRFSAERPEGSISTLTIQRTEQRDSAMYRCASSLDRVNTEAFFGQGTRLTVV.

The gene calls are TRBV11-2 and TRBJ1-1; D may be TRBD1 (6 bases). Per germline, CDR1 SGHAT and CDR2 FQNNGV. V lost 0 bases to trimming and J lost 0 bases, with 8 bases between them. The length of the CDR3 is 15 residues. CDR3: CASSLEGALNTEAFF. CDR3 bases: TGTGCCAGCAGCTTAGAGGGGGCCCTGAACACTGAAGCTTTCTTT.

The chain joins TRBV27 to TRBJ2-6; D is possibly TRBD1 (6 bases). The CDR3 consists of 17 residues. Germline values: CDR1 MNHEY, CDR2 SMNVEV (reference sequence). Trimming stripped 1 base from V and 0 bases from J, with 10 bases between. For the CDR3, the DNA is TGTGCCAGCAGTTTATTGGGGGCTCCCTCTGGGGCCAACGTCCTGACTTTC. It translates to CASSLLGAPSGANVLTF.

This chain uses TRBV18 with TRBJ1-5; 8 nucleotides agree with TRBD1. Germline-derived CDR1 and CDR2 are KGHSH and LQKENI. Trimming cost V 3 bases and J 4 bases; bases outside gene matches: 5. The CDR3 totals 15 residues. In DNA, the CDR3 is TGTGCCAGCTCACCGACAGGGGCGGGAAATCAGCCCCAGCATTTT. Its protein is CASSPTGAGNQPQHF.

This chain links TRBV3-1 (or the pseudogene TRBV3-2) with TRBJ2-5, with no clear D. The CDR3 contains 12 residues. CDR1 is LGHDT, CDR2 YNNKEL, per germline (reference sequence). The V and J ends lost 6 bases and 1 base respectively, with 6 bases between them. CDR3 sequence reads: CASRSFQETQYF. CDR3 coding DNA: TGTGCCAGCAGGAGTTTCCAAGAGACCCAGTACTTC.

The rearrangement links TRBV19 to TRBJ2-7; 10 bases line up with TRBD1. Germline values: CDR1 LNHDA, CDR2 SQIVND (reference sequence). The V gene end was trimmed by 6 bases and the J gene end by 6 bases; junction bases not matched to a gene: 11. The CDR3 runs 15 residues. The CDR3 reads CASRDPGQGPSEQYF. CDR3 sequence (DNA): TGTGCCAGTAGGGACCCGGGACAGGGGCCGAGCGAGCAGTACTTC.

V and J are TRBV18 and TRBJ1-1; the D is unclear. Germline CDR1 and CDR2: KGHSH and LQKENI. V was clipped by 2 bases and J by 6 bases, with 13 bases between them. This CDR3 comprises 14 residues. CDR3 region: CASSPSGRGPEAFF. CDR3 DNA sequence: TGTGCCAGCTCACCATCCGGGAGAGGCCCTGAAGCTTTCTTT. Supplemented by reference TRBV18 and TRBJ1-1, the full variable domain reads NAGVMQNPRHLVRRRGQEARLRCSPMKGHSHVYWYRQLPEEGLKFMVYLQKENIIDESGMPKERFSAEFPKEGPSILRIQQVVRGDSAAYFCASSPSGRGPEAFFGQGTRLTVV.